The clone carrying this TCR beta chain occurred many times. Its specificity is unknown. The data were obtained in a study of Graves' ophthalmopathy and Graves' hyperthyroidism. Points from the study as a whole: From stable hyperthyroidism, ophthalmopathy was separated by a 13-signature model with 85% to 90% sensitivity and approximately 81% specificity.

For repertoire sequencing, the TCR beta CDR3 regions were amplified from RNA transcripts. HTBI primers primed a first-round RT-PCR, and a second-round multiplex PCR followed. TCRdb ran MiXCR on the multiplex PCR reads and lists one entry per CDR3 protein. The sample shows a few hundred thousand distinct CDR3 sequences, roughly 15% of them seen only once. The clonotype originates from an adult man with Graves' ophthalmopathy. Input material: peripheral blood.

CDR3 in DNA: TGTGCCAGCAGCTCTGGGACAGGGGGCGACTATGGCTACACCTTC. It encodes CASSSGTGGDYGYTF. The gene calls are TRBV6-5 and TRBJ1-2, with 12 bases lining up with TRBD1. The V segment lost 6 bases and the J segment 3 bases; nucleotides outside the gene matches: 5. Germline CDR1 MNHEY, CDR2 SVGAGI. CDR3 length equals 15 residues.